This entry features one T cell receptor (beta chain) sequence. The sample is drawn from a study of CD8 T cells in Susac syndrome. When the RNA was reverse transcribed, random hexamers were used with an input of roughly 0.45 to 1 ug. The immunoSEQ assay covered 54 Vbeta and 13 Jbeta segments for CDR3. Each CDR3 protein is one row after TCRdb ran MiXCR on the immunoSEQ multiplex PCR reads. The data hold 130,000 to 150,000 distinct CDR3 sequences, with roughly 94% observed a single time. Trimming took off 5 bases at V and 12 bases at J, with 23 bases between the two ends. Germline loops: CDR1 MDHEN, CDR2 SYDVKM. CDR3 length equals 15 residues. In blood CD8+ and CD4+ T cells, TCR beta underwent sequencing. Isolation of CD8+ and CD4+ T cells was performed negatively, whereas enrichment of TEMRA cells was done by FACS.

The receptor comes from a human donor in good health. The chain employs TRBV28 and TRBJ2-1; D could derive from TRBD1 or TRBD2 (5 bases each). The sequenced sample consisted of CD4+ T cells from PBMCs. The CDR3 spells CASSPPRKGPQVQFF. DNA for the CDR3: TGTGCCAGCAGTCCCCCTCGTAAGGGACCGCAAGTGCAGTTCTTC. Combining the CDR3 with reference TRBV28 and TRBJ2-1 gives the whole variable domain DVKVTQSSRYLVKRTGEKVFLECVQDMDHENMFWYRQDPGLGLRLIYFSYDVKMKEKGDIPEGYSVSREKKERFSLILESASTNQTSMYLCASSPPRKGPQVQFFGPGTRLTVL.